This T cell receptor beta chain originates from a study of T-cell memory formation after mild COVID-19. Study findings and constraints: CM and EM subsets held most contracting CD4+ clones; EMRA held CD8+ ones. Some clones that responded turned up in pre-infection memory, which suggests that cross-reactive memory joined in. SARS-CoV-2 specificity was not confirmed for second-wave clones peaking on day 37.

TCR alpha and TCR beta cDNA libraries carrying sample barcodes and UMIs came from 5'RACE with constant-segment primers. One entry per CDR3 protein results from TCRdb running MiXCR on the 5' RACE reads. Among 250,000 or so distinct CDR3 sequences listed, under 20% were seen once. Per germline, CDR1 MGHRA and CDR2 YSYEKL. The length of the CDR3 is 16 residues. V lost 2 bases and J 4 bases, leaving 17 bases between the germline ends. This clonotype showed up just a few times. Antigen: not known. The rearrangement joins TRBV4-1 to TRBJ1-2; D gene uncertain. The specimen sequenced was PBMCs or a T cell subset sorted from them (not recorded which). The clonotype originates from a man aged 18-30 years who had mild COVID-19 (a few samples of this study predate the infection). Cell type and time point are not known. CDR3 sequence: CASSQRVKGIGYGYTF. DNA for the CDR3: TGCGCCAGCAGCCAACGGGTGAAAGGGATAGGCTATGGCTACACCTTC.